The rows below give T cell receptor beta chains drawn from one sample of a study of T-cell reconstitution after alpha-beta-depleted transplantation in children. TCRdb re-called the PCR reads through MiXCR, storing one row per CDR3 protein. The sample has around 500,000 distinct CDR3 sequences, around 12% seen once; the top ten hold about 6%. This specimen was PBMCs from the stem cell graft donor, taken from the stem cell graft. The receptors here all came from a human donor who donated a stem cell graft to a child with combined immunodeficiency. Both conserved end residues are part of each CDR3. The order of the fields is V gene, CDR3 length, D gene, clone size, J gene, CDR3 protein, CDR3 DNA. A D gene is named only where the DNA matches it firmly. Clone size is given for some rows only: seen once, a few or many times, or a class if the clone is expanded.

V: TRBV4-3
length: 13
D: NA
size: NA
J: TRBJ2-7
CDR3: CASSQDTEYEQYF
DNA: TGCGCCAGCAGCCAAGATACTGAATACGAGCAGTACTTC

V: TRBV5-1
length: 15
D: TRBD2
size: many
J: TRBJ2-3
CDR3: CASIRASGITDTQYF
DNA: TGCGCCAGCATACGGGCTAGCGGGATCACAGATACGCAGTATTTT

V: TRBV25-1
length: 15
D: TRBD2
size: many
J: TRBJ2-2
CDR3: CASSELGGYGGELFF
DNA: TGTGCCAGCAGTGAACTGGGGGGGTATGGCGGGGAGCTGTTTTTT

V: TRBV6-5
length: 16
D: TRBD2
size: few
J: TRBJ2-2
CDR3: CASSYRVLAGDGELFF
DNA: TGTGCCAGCAGTTACCGGGTTCTAGCGGGAGACGGGGAGCTGTTTTTT

V: TRBV6-1
length: 14
D: TRBD1
size: NA
J: TRBJ2-7
CDR3: CASTRVTGSNEQYF
DNA: TGTGCCAGCACACGCGTGACAGGGAGTAACGAGCAGTACTTC

V: TRBV6-2/TRBV6-3
length: 13
D: NA
size: many
J: TRBJ1-2
CDR3: CASSRTENYGYTF
DNA: TGTGCCAGCAGTCGGACAGAGAACTATGGCTACACCTTC

V: TRBV7-2
length: 14
D: NA
size: many
J: TRBJ2-7
CDR3: CASSLIGVTYEQYF
DNA: TGTGCCAGCAGCTTAATAGGGGTCACCTACGAGCAGTACTTC

V: TRBV28
length: 13
D: NA
size: many
J: TRBJ1-5
CDR3: CASSFGTNQPQHF
DNA: TGTGCCAGCAGTTTCGGGACAAATCAGCCCCAGCATTTT

V: TRBV2
length: 12
D: NA
size: few
J: TRBJ2-5
CDR3: CASSPWGETQYF
DNA: TGTGCCAGCAGTCCTTGGGGGGAGACCCAGTACTTC

V: TRBV21-1
length: 13
D: NA
size: many
J: TRBJ2-7
CDR3: CASSKAVSYEQYF
DNA: TGTGCCAGCAGCAAAGCTGTCAGCTACGAGCAGTACTTC

V: TRBV2
length: 14
D: NA
size: NA
J: TRBJ2-1
CDR3: CASRIGTNNNEQFF
DNA: TGTGCCAGCAGAATCGGGACAAATAACAATGAGCAGTTCTTC

V: TRBV12-3/TRBV12-4
length: 14
D: TRBD1
size: many
J: TRBJ1-5
CDR3: CASSQGTGNQPQHF
DNA: TGTGCCAGCAGTCAGGGGACAGGGAATCAGCCCCAGCATTTT

V: TRBV7-6
length: 18
D: TRBD2
size: few
J: TRBJ2-2
CDR3: CASSLDRLAGGGTGELFF
DNA: TGTGCCAGCAGCTTAGATCGGCTAGCGGGGGGCGGCACCGGGGAGCTGTTTTTT

V: TRBV25-1
length: 15
D: TRBD2
size: NA
J: TRBJ2-1
CDR3: CASSEPLAGEYEQFF
DNA: TGTGCCAGCAGTGAACCCCTAGCGGGAGAGTATGAGCAGTTCTTC

V: TRBV10-2
length: 17
D: TRBD2
size: NA
J: TRBJ2-1
CDR3: CASSERASGSVYNEQFF
DNA: TGCGCCAGCAGTGAGAGGGCTAGCGGGAGTGTCTACAATGAGCAGTTCTTC

V: TRBV5-1
length: 15
D: NA
size: few
J: TRBJ2-2
CDR3: CASSLDGAGTGELFF
DNA: TGCGCCAGCAGCTTGGACGGGGCGGGCACCGGGGAGCTGTTTTTT

V: TRBV4-3
length: 12
D: NA
size: few
J: TRBJ2-1
CDR3: CASSARADEQFF
DNA: TGCGCCAGCAGCGCCAGAGCGGATGAGCAGTTCTTC

V: TRBV7-8
length: 12
D: NA
size: few
J: TRBJ1-2
CDR3: CASSSPPYGYTF
DNA: TGTGCCAGCAGCTCTCCCCCTTATGGCTACACCTTC

V: TRBV12-3/TRBV12-4
length: 15
D: NA
size: NA
J: TRBJ1-3
CDR3: CASSPRVGREHTIYF
DNA: TGTGCCAGCAGCCCCAGGGTTGGCAGGGAACACACCATATATTTT

V: TRBV7-2
length: 14
D: NA
size: few
J: TRBJ2-3
CDR3: CASSPLSGTDTQYF
DNA: TGTGCCAGCAGCCCCCTCAGCGGAACAGATACGCAGTATTTT

V: TRBV5-1
length: 19
D: TRBD1
size: few
J: TRBJ2-5
CDR3: CASSLASLGKTGASGTQYF
DNA: TGCGCCAGCAGCTTGGCCTCGTTGGGCAAGACAGGGGCTTCGGGGACCCAGTACTTC

V: TRBV18
length: 15
D: TRBD2
size: once
J: TRBJ2-1
CDR3: CASSPLAVAYNEQFF
DNA: TGTGCCAGCTCACCCCTAGCGGTTGCCTACAATGAGCAGTTCTTC